In this sample, the clone carrying this T cell receptor beta chain turned up once. The data belong to a study of T cell responses to AZD1222 COVID-19 vaccine. CDR3 length: 15 amino acids. Germline lookup yields CDR1 ENHRY and CDR2 SYGVKD. Trimming took 5 bases from V and 4 from J, leaving 17 bases between them. Sequenced by immunoSEQ multiplex PCR; TCRdb stores in-frame clones only, minus some. This sample yields about 110,000 clones, of which about 85% are seen a single time; roughly 5% belongs to the top ten. The chain couples TRBV10-3 to TRBJ1-2; D perhaps matches TRBD1 (5 bases). This specimen consisted of peripheral blood, obtained 28 days after the second AZD1222 dose. This receptor was taken from an adult who received the AZD1222 COVID-19 vaccine. This CDR3 reads CAISYRDQGLYGYTF. CDR3 bases: TGTGCCATCAGTTACCGGGACCAAGGACTCTATGGCTACACCTTC.